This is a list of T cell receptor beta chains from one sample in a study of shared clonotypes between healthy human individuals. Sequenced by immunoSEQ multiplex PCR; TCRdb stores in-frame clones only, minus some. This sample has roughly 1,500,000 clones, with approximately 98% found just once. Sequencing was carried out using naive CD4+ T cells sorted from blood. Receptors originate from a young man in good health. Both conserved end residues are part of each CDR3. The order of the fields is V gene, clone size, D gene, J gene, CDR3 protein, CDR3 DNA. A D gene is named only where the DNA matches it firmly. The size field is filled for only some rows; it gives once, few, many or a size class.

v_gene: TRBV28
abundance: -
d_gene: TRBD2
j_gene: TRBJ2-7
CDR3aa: CASSRTRLTGTSTNYEQYF
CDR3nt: TGTGCCAGCAGCCGAACGCGCTTAACCGGGACTAGCACTAACTACGAGCAGTACTTC

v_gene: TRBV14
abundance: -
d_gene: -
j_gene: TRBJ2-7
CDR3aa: CASSVTLGPYEQYF
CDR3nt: TGTGCCAGCAGCGTAACACTAGGACCCTACGAGCAGTACTTC

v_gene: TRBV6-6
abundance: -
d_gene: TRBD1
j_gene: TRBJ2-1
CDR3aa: CASRSNRGQGYVF
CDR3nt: TGTGCCAGCAGGTCAAATCGAGGACAGGGGTATGTCTTC

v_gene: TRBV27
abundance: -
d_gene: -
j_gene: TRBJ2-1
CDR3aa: CASSQVLLGEQFF
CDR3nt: TGTGCCAGCAGTCAAGTTTTGTTGGGCGAGCAGTTCTTC

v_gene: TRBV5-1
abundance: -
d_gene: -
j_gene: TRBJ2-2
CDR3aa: CASREDPSSNTGELFF
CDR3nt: TGCGCCAGCAGAGAGGACCCGAGCAGTAACACCGGGGAGCTGTTTTTT

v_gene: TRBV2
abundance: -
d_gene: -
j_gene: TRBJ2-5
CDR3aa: CASRGSWTRWETQYF
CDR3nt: TGTGCCAGCAGGGGCTCCTGGACGAGATGGGAGACCCAGTACTTC

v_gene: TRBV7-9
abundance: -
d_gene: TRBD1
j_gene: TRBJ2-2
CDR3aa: CASSQPIDRANTGELFF
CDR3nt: TGTGCCAGCAGCCAGCCCATCGACAGGGCGAACACCGGGGAGCTGTTTTTT

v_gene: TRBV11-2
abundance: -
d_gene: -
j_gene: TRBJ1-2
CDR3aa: CASSLGTVLYGYTF
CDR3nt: TGTGCCAGCAGCTTAGGGACAGTATTGTATGGCTACACCTTC

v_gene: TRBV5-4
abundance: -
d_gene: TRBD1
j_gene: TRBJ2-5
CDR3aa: CASSSYRDSPETQYF
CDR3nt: TGTGCCAGCAGTAGTTACCGGGACAGCCCAGAGACCCAGTACTTC

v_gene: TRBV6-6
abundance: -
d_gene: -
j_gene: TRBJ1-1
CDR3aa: CASSYSAGRMNTEAFF
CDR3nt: TGTGCCAGCAGTTACTCGGCTGGGCGGATGAACACTGAAGCTTTCTTT

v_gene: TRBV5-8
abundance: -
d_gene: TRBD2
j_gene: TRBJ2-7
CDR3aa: CASSLRRTSGRAGEQYF
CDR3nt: TGTGCCAGCAGCTTGCGCAGGACTAGCGGGAGGGCCGGAGAGCAGTACTTC

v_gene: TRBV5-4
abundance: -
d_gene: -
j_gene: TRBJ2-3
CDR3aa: CASSLAGSTDTQYF
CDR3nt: TGTGCCAGCAGCTTGGCTGGGAGCACAGATACGCAGTATTTT

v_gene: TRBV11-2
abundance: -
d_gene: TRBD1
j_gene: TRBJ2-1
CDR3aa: CASSTLQGNNEQFF
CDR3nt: TGTGCCAGCAGCACACTACAGGGGAACAATGAGCAGTTCTTC

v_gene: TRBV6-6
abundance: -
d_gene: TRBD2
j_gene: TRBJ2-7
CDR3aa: CAIGLAGNEQYF
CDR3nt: TGTGCCATCGGACTAGCGGGGAACGAGCAGTACTTC

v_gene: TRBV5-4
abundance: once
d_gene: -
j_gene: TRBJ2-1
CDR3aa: CASSEDLVYNEQFF
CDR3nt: TGTGCCAGCAGCGAGGACCTAGTTTACAATGAGCAGTTCTTC

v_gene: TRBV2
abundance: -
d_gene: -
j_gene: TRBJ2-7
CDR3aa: CASGEGYETYEQYF
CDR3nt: TGTGCCAGCGGGGAAGGGTATGAGACCTACGAGCAGTACTTC

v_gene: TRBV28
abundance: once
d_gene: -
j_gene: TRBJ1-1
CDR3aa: CASSLYGQLMNTEAFF
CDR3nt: TGTGCCAGCAGTCTATATGGTCAGCTGATGAACACTGAAGCTTTCTTT